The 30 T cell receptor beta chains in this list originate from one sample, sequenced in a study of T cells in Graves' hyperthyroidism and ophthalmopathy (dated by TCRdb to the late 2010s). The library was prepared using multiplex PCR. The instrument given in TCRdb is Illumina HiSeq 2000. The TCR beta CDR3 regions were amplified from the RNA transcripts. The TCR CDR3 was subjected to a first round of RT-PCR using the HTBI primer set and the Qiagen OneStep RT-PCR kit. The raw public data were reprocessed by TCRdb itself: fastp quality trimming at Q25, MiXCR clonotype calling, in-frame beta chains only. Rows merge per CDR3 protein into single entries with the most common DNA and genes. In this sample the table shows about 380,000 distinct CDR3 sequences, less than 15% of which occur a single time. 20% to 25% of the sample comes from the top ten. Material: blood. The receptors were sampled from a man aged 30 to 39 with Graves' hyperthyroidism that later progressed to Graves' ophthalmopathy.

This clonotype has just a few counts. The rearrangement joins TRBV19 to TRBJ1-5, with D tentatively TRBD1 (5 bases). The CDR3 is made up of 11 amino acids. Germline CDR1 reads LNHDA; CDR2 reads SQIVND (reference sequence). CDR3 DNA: TGTGCTTCGGGAGGGGTTCAGCCCCAGCATTTT. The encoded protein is CASGGVQPQHF.

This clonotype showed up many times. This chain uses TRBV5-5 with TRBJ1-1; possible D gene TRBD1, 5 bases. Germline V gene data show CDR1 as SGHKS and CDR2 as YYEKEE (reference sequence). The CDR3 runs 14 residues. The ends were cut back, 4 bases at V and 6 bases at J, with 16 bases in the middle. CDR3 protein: CASSAGTLFAEAFF. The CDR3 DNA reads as TGTGCCAGCAGCGCCGGGACCCTTTTCGCTGAAGCTTTCTTT. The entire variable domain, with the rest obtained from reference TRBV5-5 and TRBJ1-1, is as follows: DAGVTQSPTHLIKTRGQQVTLRCSPISGHKSVSWYQQVLGQGPQFIFQYYEKEERGRGNFPDRFSARQFPNYSSELNVNALLLGDSALYLCASSAGTLFAEAFFGQGTRLTVV.

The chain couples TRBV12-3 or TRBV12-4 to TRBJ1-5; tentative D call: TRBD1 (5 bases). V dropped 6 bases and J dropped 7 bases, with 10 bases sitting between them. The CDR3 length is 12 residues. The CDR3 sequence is CASSPTDQPQHF. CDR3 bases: TGTGCCAGCAGCCCGACAGACCAGCCCCAGCATTTT.

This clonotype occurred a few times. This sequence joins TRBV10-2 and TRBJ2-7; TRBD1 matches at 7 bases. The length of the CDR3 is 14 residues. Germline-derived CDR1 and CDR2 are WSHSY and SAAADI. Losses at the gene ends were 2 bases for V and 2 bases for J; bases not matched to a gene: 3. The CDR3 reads CASSEPDRPYEQYF. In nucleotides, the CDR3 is TGCGCCAGCAGTGAGCCGGACAGGCCCTACGAGCAGTACTTC.

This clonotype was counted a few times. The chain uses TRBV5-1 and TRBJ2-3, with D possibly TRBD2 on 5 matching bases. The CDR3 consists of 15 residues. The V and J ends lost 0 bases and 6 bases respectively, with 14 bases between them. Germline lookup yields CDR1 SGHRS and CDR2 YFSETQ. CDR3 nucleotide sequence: TGCGCCAGCAGCTTGGAGGGTAGCGCCACGGATACGCAGTATTTT. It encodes CASSLEGSATDTQYF.

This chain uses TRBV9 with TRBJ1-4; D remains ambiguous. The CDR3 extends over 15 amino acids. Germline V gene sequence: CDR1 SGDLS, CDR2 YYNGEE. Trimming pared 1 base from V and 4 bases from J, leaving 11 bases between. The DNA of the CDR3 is TGTGCCAGCAGCGTATCTCACGGAATTAATGAAAAACTGTTTTTT. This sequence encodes CASSVSHGINEKLFF. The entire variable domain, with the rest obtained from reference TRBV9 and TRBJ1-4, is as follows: DSGVTQTPKHLITATGQRVTLRCSPRSGDLSVYWYQQSLDQGLQFLIQYYNGEERAKGNILERFSAQQFPDLHSELNLSSLELGDSALYFCASSVSHGINEKLFFGSGTQLSVL.

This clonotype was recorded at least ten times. The CDR3 loop reads CASSLEKIGPETQYF. The CDR3 DNA is TGTGCCAGCAGTTTAGAGAAAATTGGACCCGAGACCCAGTACTTC. The rearrangement uses TRBV12-3 or TRBV12-4 and TRBJ2-5; no definite D call. Trimming cost V 1 base and J 5 bases, with 14 bases left between them. This CDR3 is 15 amino acids long.

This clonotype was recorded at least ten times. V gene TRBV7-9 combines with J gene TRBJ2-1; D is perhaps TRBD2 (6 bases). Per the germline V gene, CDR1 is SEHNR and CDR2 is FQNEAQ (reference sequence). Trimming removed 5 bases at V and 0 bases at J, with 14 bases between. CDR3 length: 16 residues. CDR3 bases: TGTGCCAGCAGCCCCCTAAGGGGAGGCTCCTACAATGAGCAGTTCTTC. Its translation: CASSPLRGGSYNEQFF.

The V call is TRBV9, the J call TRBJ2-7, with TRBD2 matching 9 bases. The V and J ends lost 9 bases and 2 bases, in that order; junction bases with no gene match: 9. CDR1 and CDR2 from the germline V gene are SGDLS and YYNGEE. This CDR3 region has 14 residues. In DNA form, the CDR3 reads TGTGCCATGAAAAGCGGGGGGCCCCCCTACGAGCAGTACTTC. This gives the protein CAMKSGGPPYEQYF.

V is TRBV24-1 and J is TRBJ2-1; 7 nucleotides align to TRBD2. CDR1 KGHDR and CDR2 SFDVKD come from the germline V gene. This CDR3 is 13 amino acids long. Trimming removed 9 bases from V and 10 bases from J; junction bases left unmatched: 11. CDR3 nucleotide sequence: TGTGCCACCTCCGGGACTACAATCGGGGAGCAGTTCTTC. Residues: CATSGTTIGEQFF.

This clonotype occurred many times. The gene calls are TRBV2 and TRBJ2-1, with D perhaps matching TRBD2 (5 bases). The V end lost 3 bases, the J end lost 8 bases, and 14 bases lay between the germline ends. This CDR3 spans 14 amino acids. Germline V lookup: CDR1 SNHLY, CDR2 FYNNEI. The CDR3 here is CASSEILAGDEQFF. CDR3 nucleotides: TGTGCCAGCAGTGAGATCCTAGCCGGGGATGAGCAGTTCTTC.

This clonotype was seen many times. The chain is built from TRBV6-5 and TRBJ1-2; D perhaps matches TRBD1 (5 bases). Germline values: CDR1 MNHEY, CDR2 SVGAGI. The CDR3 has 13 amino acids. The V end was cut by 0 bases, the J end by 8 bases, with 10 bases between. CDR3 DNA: TGTGCCAGCAGTTACTCTACAGGAGGGGGCTACACCTTC. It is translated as CASSYSTGGGYTF.

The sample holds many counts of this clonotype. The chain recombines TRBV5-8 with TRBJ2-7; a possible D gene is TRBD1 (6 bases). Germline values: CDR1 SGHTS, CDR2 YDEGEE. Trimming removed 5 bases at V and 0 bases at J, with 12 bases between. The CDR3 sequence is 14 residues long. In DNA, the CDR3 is TGTGCCAGCAGTCGCCGGGACAACTCCTACGAGCAGTACTTC. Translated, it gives CASSRRDNSYEQYF.

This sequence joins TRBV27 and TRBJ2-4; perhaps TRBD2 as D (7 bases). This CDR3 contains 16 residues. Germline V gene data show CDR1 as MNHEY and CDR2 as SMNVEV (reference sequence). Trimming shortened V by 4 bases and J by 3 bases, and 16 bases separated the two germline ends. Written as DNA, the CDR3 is TGTGCCAGCAGTTACGGTGGGGGGGCCGACAAAAACATTCAGTACTTC. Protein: CASSYGGGADKNIQYF.

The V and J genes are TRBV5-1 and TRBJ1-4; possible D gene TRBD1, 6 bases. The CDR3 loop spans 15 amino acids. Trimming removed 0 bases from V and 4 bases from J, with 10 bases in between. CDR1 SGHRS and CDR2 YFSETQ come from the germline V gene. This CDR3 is CASSLATGSNEKLFF. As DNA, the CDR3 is TGCGCCAGCAGCTTGGCTACAGGGAGTAATGAAAAACTGTTTTTT.

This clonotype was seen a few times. DNA of the CDR3: TGTGCCAGCAGCCCAGCGAGCGGGGCCTACGAGCAGTACTTC. It codes for CASSPASGAYEQYF. The chain couples TRBV7-8 to TRBJ2-7, with 7 bases lining up with TRBD2. The CDR3 has 14 amino acids. Looked up from germline, CDR1 is SGHVS and CDR2 is FQNEAQ. J lost 2 bases, V lost 5 bases, and 6 bases had no gene match.

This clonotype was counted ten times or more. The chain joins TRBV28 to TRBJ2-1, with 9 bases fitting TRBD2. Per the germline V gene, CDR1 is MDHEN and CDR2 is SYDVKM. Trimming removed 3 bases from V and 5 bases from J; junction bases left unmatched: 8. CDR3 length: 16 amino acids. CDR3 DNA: TGTGCCAGCAGTTTGTCCGGGACTAGCAGACACAATGAGCAGTTCTTC. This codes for CASSLSGTSRHNEQFF.

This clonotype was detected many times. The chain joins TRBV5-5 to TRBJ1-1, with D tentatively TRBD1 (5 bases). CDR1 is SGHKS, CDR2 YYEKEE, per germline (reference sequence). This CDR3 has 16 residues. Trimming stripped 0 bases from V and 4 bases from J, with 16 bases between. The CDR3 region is CASSLGGLVRATEAFF. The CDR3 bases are TGTGCCAGCAGCTTGGGGGGGTTGGTTCGTGCCACTGAAGCTTTCTTT.

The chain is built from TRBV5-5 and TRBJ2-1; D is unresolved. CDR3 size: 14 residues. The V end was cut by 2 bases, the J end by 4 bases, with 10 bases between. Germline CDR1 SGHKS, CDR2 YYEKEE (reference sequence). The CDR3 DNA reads TGTGCCAGCAGCTTAGGACGGGTGTACAATGAGCAGTTCTTC. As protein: CASSLGRVYNEQFF.

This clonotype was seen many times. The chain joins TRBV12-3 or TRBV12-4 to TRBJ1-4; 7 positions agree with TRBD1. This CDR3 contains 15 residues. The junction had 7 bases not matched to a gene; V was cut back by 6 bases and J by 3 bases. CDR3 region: CASRLRDSANEKLFF. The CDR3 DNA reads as TGTGCCAGCAGGCTCCGGGACAGCGCTAATGAAAAACTGTTTTTT.

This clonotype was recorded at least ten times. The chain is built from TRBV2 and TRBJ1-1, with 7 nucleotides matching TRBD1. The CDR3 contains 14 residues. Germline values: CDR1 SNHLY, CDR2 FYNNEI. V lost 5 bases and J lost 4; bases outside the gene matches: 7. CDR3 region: CASSYTGESTEAFF. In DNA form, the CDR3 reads TGTGCCAGCAGTTATACAGGGGAGAGCACTGAAGCTTTCTTT.

The DNA of the CDR3 is TGTGCCACCAGTGAGGGACAGGGGAGCTCTGGGGCCAACGTCCTGACTTTC. Translating it yields CATSEGQGSSGANVLTF. The chain uses TRBV24-1 and TRBJ2-6; 10 bases match TRBD1. Germline V CDR1 and CDR2: KGHDR, SFDVKD. Trimming at V came to 4 bases and at J to 0 bases, leaving 2 bases not matched to a gene. CDR3 length equals 17 residues.

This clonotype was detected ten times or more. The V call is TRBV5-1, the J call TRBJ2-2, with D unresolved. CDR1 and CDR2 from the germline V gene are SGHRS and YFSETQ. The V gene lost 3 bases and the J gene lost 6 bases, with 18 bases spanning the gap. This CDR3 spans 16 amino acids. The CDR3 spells CASSSRQQSIAGELFF. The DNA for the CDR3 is TGCGCCAGCAGCTCTAGACAACAATCGATCGCCGGGGAGCTGTTTTTT.

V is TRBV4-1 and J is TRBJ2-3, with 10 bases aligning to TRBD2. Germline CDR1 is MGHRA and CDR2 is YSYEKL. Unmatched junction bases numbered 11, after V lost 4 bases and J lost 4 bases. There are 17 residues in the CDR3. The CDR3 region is CASSPYSSGGGPDTQYF. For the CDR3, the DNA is TGCGCCAGCAGCCCGTACTCTAGCGGGGGAGGTCCAGATACGCAGTATTTT.

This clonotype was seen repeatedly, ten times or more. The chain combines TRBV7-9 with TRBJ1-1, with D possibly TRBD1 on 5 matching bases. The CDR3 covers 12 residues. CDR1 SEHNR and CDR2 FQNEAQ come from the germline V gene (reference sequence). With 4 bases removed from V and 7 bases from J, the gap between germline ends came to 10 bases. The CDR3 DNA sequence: TGTGCCAGCAGCTCAACAGGCAATGAAGCTTTCTTT. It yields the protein CASSSTGNEAFF.

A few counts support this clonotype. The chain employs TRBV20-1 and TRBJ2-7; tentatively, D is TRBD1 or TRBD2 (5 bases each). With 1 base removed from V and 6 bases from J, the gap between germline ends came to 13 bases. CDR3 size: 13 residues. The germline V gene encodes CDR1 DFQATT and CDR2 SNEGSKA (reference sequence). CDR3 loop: CSARARDPGEQYF. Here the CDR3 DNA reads TGCAGTGCTAGAGCTAGGGACCCCGGCGAGCAGTACTTC.

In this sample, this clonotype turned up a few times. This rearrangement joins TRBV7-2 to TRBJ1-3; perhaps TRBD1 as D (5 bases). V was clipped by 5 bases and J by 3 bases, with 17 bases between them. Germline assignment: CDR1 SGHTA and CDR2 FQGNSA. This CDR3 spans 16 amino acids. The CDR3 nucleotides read TGTGCCAGCAGCCTAGACAGAATAGGTCTTGGAAACACCATATATTTT. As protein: CASSLDRIGLGNTIYF.

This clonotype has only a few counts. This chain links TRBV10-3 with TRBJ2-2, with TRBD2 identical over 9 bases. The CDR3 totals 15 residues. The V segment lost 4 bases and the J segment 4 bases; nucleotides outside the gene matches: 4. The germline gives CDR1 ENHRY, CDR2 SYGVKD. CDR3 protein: CAISGTSVGTGELFF. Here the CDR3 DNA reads TGTGCCATCAGTGGGACTAGCGTGGGCACCGGGGAGCTGTTTTTT.

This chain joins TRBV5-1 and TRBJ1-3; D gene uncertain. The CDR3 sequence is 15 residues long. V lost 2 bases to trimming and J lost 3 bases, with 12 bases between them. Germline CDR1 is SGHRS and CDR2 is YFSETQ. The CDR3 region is CASSFGEVLGNTIYF. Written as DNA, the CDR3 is TGCGCCAGCAGCTTCGGGGAAGTCCTTGGAAACACCATATATTTT.

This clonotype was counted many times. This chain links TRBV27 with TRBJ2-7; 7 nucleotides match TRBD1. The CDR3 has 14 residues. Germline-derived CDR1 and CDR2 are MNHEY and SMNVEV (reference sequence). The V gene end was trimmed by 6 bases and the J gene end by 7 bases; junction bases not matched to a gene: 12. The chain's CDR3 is CASRLGTATLEQYF. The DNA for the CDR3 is TGTGCCAGCAGACTCGGGACAGCAACCTTGGAGCAGTACTTC.